Presented here are 32 T cell receptor beta chains from one specimen sequenced in a study of shared clonotypes between healthy human individuals. Clones were sequenced by immunoSEQ multiplex PCR, and TCRdb holds only the in-frame ones, with some missing. The table has millions of clones, 90% to 95% seen once. Sequenced material: naive CD4+ T cells from PBMCs. As to subset: CD45RA+ positively selected. Receptors originate from a man aged 18-30 years in good health. Some clones in this sample may be carry-over from other donors' samples.

The CDR3 region is CASSPSTNPYEQYF. In DNA form, the CDR3 reads TGTGCCAGCTCACCTAGCACTAACCCCTACGAGCAGTACTTC. The rearrangement joins TRBV18 to TRBJ2-7; no definite D call. The CDR3 runs 14 residues. Trimming cost V 3 bases and J 2 bases, with 11 bases left between them. Germline V CDR1 and CDR2: KGHSH, LQKENI.

The chain combines TRBV7-3 with TRBJ2-2; D ambiguous. The CDR3 has 13 amino acids. Germline CDR1 is SGHTA and CDR2 is FQGTGA. V was trimmed by 2 bases and J by 7 bases, leaving 8 bases between them. CDR3 nucleotide sequence: TGTGCCAGCAGCTTACAATTGAACGGGGAGCTGTTTTTT. It translates to CASSLQLNGELFF.

This clone occurred once. This chain connects TRBV5-1 to TRBJ2-7; no clear D gene. The CDR3 spans 12 residues. V was trimmed by 5 bases and J by 3 bases, leaving 9 bases between them. The germline V gene has CDR1 SGHRS and CDR2 YFSETQ. Here the CDR3 DNA reads TGCGCCAGCAGTGTCGCAGGCTACGAGCAGTACTTC. It is translated as CASSVAGYEQYF.

The chain combines TRBV27 with TRBJ1-3; unclear D gene. This CDR3 spans 12 amino acids. Looked up from germline, CDR1 is MNHEY and CDR2 is SMNVEV (reference sequence). Trimming took off 8 bases at V and 2 bases at J, with 7 bases between the two ends. The CDR3 bases are TGTGCCAGCCGGTCGGCTGGAAACACCATATATTTT. Residues: CASRSAGNTIYF.

The chain has TRBV28 and TRBJ1-4, with a tentative D call TRBD1 (6 bases). Germline CDR1 is MDHEN and CDR2 is SYDVKM. The CDR3 consists of 14 residues. The V and J ends lost 6 bases and 5 bases respectively, with 13 bases between them. The CDR3 DNA follows: TGTGCCAGCAGAACAGGGTATACGAATGAAAAACTGTTTTTT. As protein: CASRTGYTNEKLFF.

The chain couples TRBV5-1 to TRBJ2-5; 9 positions match TRBD2. CDR3 size: 16 residues. The germline V gene encodes CDR1 SGHRS and CDR2 YFSETQ. V was clipped by 4 bases and J by 0 bases; unmatched bases: 7. The CDR3 DNA reads as TGCGCCAGCAGCCCGGTGGCGGGAGGGAACCAAGAGACCCAGTACTTC. The encoded protein is CASSPVAGGNQETQYF.

The chain carries TRBV27 and TRBJ2-3; D ambiguous. Germline CDR1 reads MNHEY; CDR2 reads SMNVEV (reference sequence). V was clipped by 1 base and J by 0 bases, with 11 bases between them. This CDR3 is built from 16 residues. CDR3 loop: CASSLLARESTDTQYF. The DNA for the CDR3 is TGTGCCAGCAGTTTATTAGCTCGCGAAAGCACAGATACGCAGTATTTT.

The rearrangement links TRBV2 to TRBJ2-1; 11 nucleotides align to TRBD2. The V segment lost 2 bases and the J segment 10 bases; nucleotides outside the gene matches: 10. CDR1 and CDR2 (germline): SNHLY, FYNNEI. This CDR3 has 16 amino acids. CDR3 in amino acids: CASSELVTSGKGEQFF. In nucleotides, the CDR3 is TGTGCCAGCAGTGAACTAGTGACTAGCGGGAAAGGAGAGCAGTTCTTC.

The chain is built from TRBV19 and TRBJ1-2; D is unresolved. The CDR3 runs 14 residues. Trimming removed 0 bases from V and 1 base from J, with 6 bases in between. CDR1 is LNHDA, CDR2 SQIVND, per germline (reference sequence). The CDR3 coding sequence is TGTGCCAGTAGTATAGACAGCTTTAACTATGGCTACACCTTC. Protein: CASSIDSFNYGYTF.

In this sample, this clone turned up once. The V and J genes are TRBV28 and TRBJ2-2; D is unclear. CDR3 length: 14 residues. V lost 1 base and J 1 base, leaving 4 bases between the germline ends. Germline loops: CDR1 MDHEN, CDR2 SYDVKM. This CDR3 is CASSLFGNTGELFF. For the CDR3, the DNA is TGTGCCAGCAGTTTATTCGGGAACACCGGGGAGCTGTTTTTT. The full variable domain, with the rest looked up from reference TRBV28 and TRBJ2-2, is DVKVTQSSRYLVKRTGEKVFLECVQDMDHENMFWYRQDPGLGLRLIYFSYDVKMKEKGDIPEGYSVSREKKERFSLILESASTNQTSMYLCASSLFGNTGELFFGEGSRLTVL.

The chain combines TRBV19 with TRBJ1-4; the D is unclear. Germline values: CDR1 LNHDA, CDR2 SQIVND (reference sequence). The CDR3 is 15 amino acids. Between the trimmed V and J ends, which lost 7 bases and 0 bases, there was a span of 12 bases. Here the CDR3 reads CASTTAVTTNEKLFF. For the CDR3, the DNA is TGTGCCAGTACAACGGCCGTCACAACTAATGAAAAACTGTTTTTT.

The V and J genes are TRBV18 and TRBJ1-2; D ambiguous. The CDR3 has 13 amino acids. Germline CDR1 reads KGHSH; CDR2 reads LQKENI. V was cut by 5 bases and J by 2 bases, with 9 bases left in between. The CDR3 region is CASSSGGNYGYTF. CDR3 coding DNA: TGTGCCAGCTCATCAGGAGGGAACTATGGCTACACCTTC.

The V and J genes are TRBV7-2 and TRBJ2-7; D might be TRBD1 (6 bases). Germline CDR1 reads SGHTA; CDR2 reads FQGNSA. The CDR3 consists of 15 residues. V lost 5 bases, J lost 0 bases, and 14 bases lay in between. This CDR3 is CASSRGWGSSYEQYF. CDR3 DNA sequence: TGTGCCAGCAGCAGGGGGTGGGGAAGCTCCTACGAGCAGTACTTC.

This clone was detected only once. The gene calls are TRBV10-3 and TRBJ2-2, with no clear D. The V gene's germline CDR1 is ENHRY and CDR2 SYGVKD. CDR3 length: 15 residues. V lost 4 bases and J 4 bases, leaving 13 bases between the germline ends. CDR3 in DNA: TGTGCCATCAGTGTCTCCCAAATCGGCACCGGGGAGCTGTTTTTT. Encoded protein: CAISVSQIGTGELFF.

This chain joins TRBV5-6 and TRBJ1-5; possible D gene TRBD1, 5 bases. Germline CDR1 and CDR2: SGHDT and YYEEEE. The CDR3 contains 13 residues. Trimming shortened V by 7 bases and J by 4 bases, and 12 bases separated the two germline ends. CDR3 sequence (DNA): TGTGCCAGCGGCTGGACACCTAATCAGCCCCAGCATTTT. This codes for CASGWTPNQPQHF.

The chain links TRBV5-5 to TRBJ1-2; maybe TRBD1 (5 bases). CDR1 and CDR2 (germline): SGHKS, YYEKEE (reference sequence). V dropped 3 bases and J dropped 2 bases, with 8 bases sitting between them. The length of the CDR3 is 13 residues. The CDR3 sequence: CASSWGLNYGYTF. The CDR3 DNA follows: TGTGCCAGCAGCTGGGGACTGAACTATGGCTACACCTTC. Full variable domain (rest looked up from reference TRBV5-5 and TRBJ1-2): DAGVTQSPTHLIKTRGQQVTLRCSPISGHKSVSWYQQVLGQGPQFIFQYYEKEERGRGNFPDRFSARQFPNYSSELNVNALLLGDSALYLCASSWGLNYGYTFGSGTRLTVV.

This clone occurred a few times. This specimen includes other DNA sequences encoding the same CDR3. This chain joins TRBV9 and TRBJ1-1; D remains ambiguous. Trimming pared 1 base from V and 0 bases from J, leaving 7 bases between. Germline CDR1 reads SGDLS; CDR2 reads YYNGEE. CDR3 length: 14 amino acids. CDR3 nucleotides: TGTGCCAGCAGCGTATCCCCGATGAACACTGAAGCTTTCTTT. Its protein product is CASSVSPMNTEAFF.

The chain uses TRBV5-4 and TRBJ2-7; no clear D. Germline V gene sequence: CDR1 SGHNT, CDR2 YYREEE (reference sequence). The V gene lost 0 bases and the J gene lost 3 bases, with 7 bases spanning the gap. This CDR3 comprises 13 residues. The CDR3, as DNA: TGTGCCAGCAGCTTGGTCACAGACTACGAGCAGTACTTC. This translates into CASSLVTDYEQYF.

This clone came up once. The chain is built from TRBV5-6 and TRBJ2-7, with a possible D match to TRBD1 (6 bases). The V gene's germline CDR1 is SGHDT and CDR2 YYEEEE. The CDR3 has 14 amino acids. Trimming stripped 0 bases from V and 6 bases from J, with 13 bases between. The CDR3 sequence: CASSLAVTGLEQYF. CDR3 bases: TGTGCCAGCAGCTTGGCCGTCACAGGGCTCGAGCAGTACTTC.

The chain joins TRBV28 to TRBJ2-3, with D tentatively TRBD2 (6 bases). V was clipped by 7 bases and J by 2 bases, with 13 bases between them. The CDR3 is made up of 14 amino acids. Germline CDR1 and CDR2: MDHEN and SYDVKM. The CDR3 DNA sequence: TGTGCCAGCATTGAGGGACTGCACACAGATACGCAGTATTTT. Translating it yields CASIEGLHTDTQYF.

The chain couples TRBV18 to TRBJ2-1; 8 bases are shared with TRBD2. CDR1 KGHSH and CDR2 LQKENI come from the germline V gene. The V segment lost 6 bases and the J segment 2 bases; nucleotides outside the gene matches: 9. The CDR3 is 16 amino acids. CDR3: CASSLLAGPTYNEQFF. The DNA for the CDR3 is TGTGCCAGCTCTCTTCTAGCGGGCCCAACCTACAATGAGCAGTTCTTC.

This chain joins TRBV19 and TRBJ1-1; 10 bases are a match to TRBD1. V was clipped by 5 bases and J by 4 bases; unmatched bases: 16. Germline V gene sequence: CDR1 LNHDA, CDR2 SQIVND (reference sequence). The CDR3 loop spans 18 amino acids. The CDR3 DNA is TGTGCCAGTAGTCCAAGACAGGGGGCTCTTGGTTTGATCACTGAAGCTTTCTTT. Its protein product is CASSPRQGALGLITEAFF.

The chain carries TRBV2 and TRBJ2-5, with D tentatively TRBD1 (6 bases). This CDR3 contains 12 residues. Trimming cost V 7 bases and J 2 bases, with 8 bases left between them. In germline, CDR1 is SNHLY, CDR2 FYNNEI. The CDR3, as DNA: TGTGCCAGCATGGACAGACAAGAGACCCAGTACTTC. This sequence encodes CASMDRQETQYF.

On this clone itself: This CDR3 is also generated by other DNA sequences in the sample. The CDR3 region is CSARVYNEQFF. The CDR3 DNA is TGCAGTGCTAGAGTATACAATGAGCAGTTCTTC. This sequence joins TRBV20-1 and TRBJ2-1; unclear D gene. The CDR3 contains 11 residues. V lost 1 base and J 4 bases, leaving 2 bases between the germline ends. From germline, CDR1 is DFQATT and CDR2 SNEGSKA (reference sequence).

This clone was recorded only once. This chain connects TRBV14 to TRBJ1-4; D gene ambiguous. From germline, CDR1 is SGHDN and CDR2 FVKESK. This CDR3 has 15 residues. Between the trimmed V and J ends, which lost 0 bases and 7 bases, there was a span of 12 bases. This CDR3 is CASSQDYGDLEKLFF. CDR3 sequence (DNA): TGTGCCAGCAGCCAAGATTATGGCGACCTTGAAAAACTGTTTTTT. The whole variable domain, filled in from reference TRBV14 and TRBJ1-4, reads EAGVTQFPSHSVIEKGQTVTLRCDPISGHDNLYWYRRVMGKEIKFLLHFVKESKQDESGMPNNRFLAERTGGTYSTLKVQPAELEDSGVYFCASSQDYGDLEKLFFGSGTQLSVL.

The rearrangement uses TRBV27 and TRBJ2-7; 14 bases are a match to TRBD2. J was trimmed by 6 bases and V by 4 bases; bases with no gene match: 2. Per the germline V gene, CDR1 is MNHEY and CDR2 is SMNVEV (reference sequence). CDR3 length: 14 residues. CDR3 loop: CASSSGLAGGEQYF. Here the CDR3 DNA reads TGTGCCAGCAGTTCTGGACTAGCGGGAGGCGAGCAGTACTTC.

The genes are TRBV5-5 and TRBJ1-3, with 10 bases lining up with TRBD1. The CDR3 consists of 17 residues. Germline CDR1 reads SGHKS; CDR2 reads YYEKEE (reference sequence). The J segment lost 0 bases and the V segment lost 1 base, leaving 4 bases of the junction unmatched. CDR3 residues: CASSLTGTGVSGNTIYF. CDR3 bases: TGTGCCAGCAGCTTGACCGGGACAGGGGTCTCTGGAAACACCATATATTTT.

The V and J genes are TRBV6-6 and TRBJ2-1; 12 nucleotides line up with TRBD2. Germline trimming cut 0 bases from V and 9 bases from J; bases unmatched to any gene: 3. Germline values: CDR1 MNHNY, CDR2 SVGAGI (reference sequence). The length of the CDR3 is 15 residues. The CDR3 reads CASSYSTSGSAEQFF. The CDR3 nucleotides are TGTGCCAGCAGTTACTCGACTAGCGGGAGCGCTGAGCAGTTCTTC.

This clone appeared a single time. The chain joins TRBV6-5 to TRBJ1-2; 8 nucleotides match TRBD1. The CDR3 is made up of 15 amino acids. Germline V gene lookup returns CDR1 MNHEY and CDR2 SVGAGI. V was pared by 2 bases and J by 2 bases, with 4 bases of the junction left unmatched. CDR3 coding DNA: TGTGCCAGCAGTTACATCGGACAGGGCAACTATGGCTACACCTTC. It specifies CASSYIGQGNYGYTF.

The CDR3: CASSLDRQATQYF. CDR3 in DNA: TGTGCCAGCAGCTTAGACCGACAGGCTACGCAGTATTTT. The chain couples TRBV11-2 to TRBJ2-3; possibly TRBD1 for D (6 bases). The CDR3 has 13 residues. V was clipped by 0 bases and J by 8 bases, with 9 bases between them. Germline lookup yields CDR1 SGHAT and CDR2 FQNNGV. Combining the CDR3 with reference TRBV11-2 and TRBJ2-3 gives the whole variable domain EAGVAQSPRYKIIEKRQSVAFWCNPISGHATLYWYQQILGQGPKLLIQFQNNGVVDDSQLPKDRFSAERLKGVDSTLKIQPAKLEDSAVYLCASSLDRQATQYFGPGTRLTVL.

This clone occurred a few times. The chain has TRBV19 and TRBJ1-5; the D gene is possibly TRBD1 (5 bases). V lost 7 bases and J lost 0, with 10 bases in between. CDR1 LNHDA and CDR2 SQIVND come from the germline V gene (reference sequence). CDR3 size: 14 residues. In DNA form, the CDR3 reads TGTGCCAGTAAGGCAGGGTTTAGCAATCAGCCCCAGCATTTT. Protein: CASKAGFSNQPQHF.

This clone was seen a single time. The chain joins TRBV29-1 to TRBJ1-4, with 9 bases matching TRBD1. The CDR3 loop spans 13 amino acids. With 6 bases clipped from V and 8 bases from J, the junction kept 7 bases outside the gene matches. The germline gives CDR1 SQVTM, CDR2 ANQGSEA. As DNA, the CDR3 is TGCAGCGTGGGGGGACAGGGAGGGGAAAAACTGTTTTTT. The encoded protein is CSVGGQGGEKLFF.